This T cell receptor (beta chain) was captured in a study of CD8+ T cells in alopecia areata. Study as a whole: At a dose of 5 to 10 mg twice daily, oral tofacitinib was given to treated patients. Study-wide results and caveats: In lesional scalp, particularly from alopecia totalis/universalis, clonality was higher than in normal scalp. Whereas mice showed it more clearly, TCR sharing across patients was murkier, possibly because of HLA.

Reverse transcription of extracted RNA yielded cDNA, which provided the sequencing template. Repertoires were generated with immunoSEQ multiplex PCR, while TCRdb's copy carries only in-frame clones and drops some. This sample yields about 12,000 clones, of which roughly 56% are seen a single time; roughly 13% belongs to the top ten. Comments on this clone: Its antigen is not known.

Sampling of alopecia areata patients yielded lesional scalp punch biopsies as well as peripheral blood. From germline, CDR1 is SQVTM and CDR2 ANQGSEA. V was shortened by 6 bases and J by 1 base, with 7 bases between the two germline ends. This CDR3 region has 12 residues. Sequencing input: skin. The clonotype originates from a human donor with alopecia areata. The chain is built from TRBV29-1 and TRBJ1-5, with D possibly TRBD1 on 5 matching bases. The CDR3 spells CSVGGSNQPQHF. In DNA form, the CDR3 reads TGCAGCGTGGGGGGGAGCAATCAGCCCCAGCATTTT.